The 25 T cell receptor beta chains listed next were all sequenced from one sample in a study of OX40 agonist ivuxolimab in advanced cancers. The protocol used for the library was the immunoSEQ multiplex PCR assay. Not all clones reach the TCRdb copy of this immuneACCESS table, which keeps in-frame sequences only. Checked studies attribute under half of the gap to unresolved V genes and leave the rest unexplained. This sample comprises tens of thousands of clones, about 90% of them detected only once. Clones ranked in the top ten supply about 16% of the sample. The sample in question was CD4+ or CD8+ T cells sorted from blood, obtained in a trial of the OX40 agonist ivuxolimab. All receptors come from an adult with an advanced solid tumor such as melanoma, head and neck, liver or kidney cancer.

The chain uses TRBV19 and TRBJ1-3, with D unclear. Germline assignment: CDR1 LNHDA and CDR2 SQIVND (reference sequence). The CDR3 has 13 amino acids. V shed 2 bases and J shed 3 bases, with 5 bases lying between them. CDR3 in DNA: TGTGCCAGTAGTATAACGGATGGAAACACCATATATTTT. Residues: CASSITDGNTIYF.

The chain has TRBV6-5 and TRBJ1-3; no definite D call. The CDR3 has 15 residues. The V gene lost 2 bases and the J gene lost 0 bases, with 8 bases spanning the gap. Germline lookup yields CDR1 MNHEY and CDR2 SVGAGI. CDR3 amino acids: CASSYRALSGNTIYF. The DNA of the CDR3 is TGTGCCAGCAGTTACCGGGCCCTCTCTGGAAACACCATATATTTT.

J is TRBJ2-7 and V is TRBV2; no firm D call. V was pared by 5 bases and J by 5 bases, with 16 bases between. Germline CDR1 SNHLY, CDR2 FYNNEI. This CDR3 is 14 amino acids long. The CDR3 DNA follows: TGTGCCAGCAGTTATGCCACGTGGGTGCACGAGCAGTACTTC. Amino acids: CASSYATWVHEQYF.

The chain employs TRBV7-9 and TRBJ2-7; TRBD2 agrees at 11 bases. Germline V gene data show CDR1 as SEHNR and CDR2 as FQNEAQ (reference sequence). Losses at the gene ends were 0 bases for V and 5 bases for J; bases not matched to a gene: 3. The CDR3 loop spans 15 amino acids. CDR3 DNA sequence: TGTGCCAGCAGCTTAGCACTAGCGGGAGAGCACGAGCAGTACTTC. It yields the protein CASSLALAGEHEQYF.

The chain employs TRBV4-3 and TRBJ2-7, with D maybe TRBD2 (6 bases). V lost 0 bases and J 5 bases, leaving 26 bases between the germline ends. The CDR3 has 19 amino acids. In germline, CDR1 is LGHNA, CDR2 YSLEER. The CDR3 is CASSQDRASASFRIDEQYF. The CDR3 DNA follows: TGCGCCAGCAGCCAAGATAGGGCTAGCGCTTCTTTCAGGATCGACGAGCAGTACTTC.

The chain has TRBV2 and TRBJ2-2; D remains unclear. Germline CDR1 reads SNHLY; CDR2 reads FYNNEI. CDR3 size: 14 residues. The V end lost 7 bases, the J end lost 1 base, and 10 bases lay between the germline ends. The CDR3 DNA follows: TGTGCCAGCACATCGATAATGAACACCGGGGAGCTGTTTTTT. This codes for CASTSIMNTGELFF.

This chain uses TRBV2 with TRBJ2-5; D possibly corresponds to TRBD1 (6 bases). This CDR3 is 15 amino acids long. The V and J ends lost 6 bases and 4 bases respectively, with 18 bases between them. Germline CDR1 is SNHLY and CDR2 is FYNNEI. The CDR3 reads CASRPVPDRTETQYF. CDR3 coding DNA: TGTGCCAGCAGACCTGTACCGGACAGAACAGAGACCCAGTACTTC.

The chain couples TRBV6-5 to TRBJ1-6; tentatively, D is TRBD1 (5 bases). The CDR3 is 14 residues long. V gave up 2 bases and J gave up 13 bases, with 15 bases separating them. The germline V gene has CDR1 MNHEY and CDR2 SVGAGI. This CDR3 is CASSYGQGLWPLHF. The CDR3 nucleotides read TGTGCCAGCAGTTACGGGCAGGGATTGTGGCCCCTCCACTTT.

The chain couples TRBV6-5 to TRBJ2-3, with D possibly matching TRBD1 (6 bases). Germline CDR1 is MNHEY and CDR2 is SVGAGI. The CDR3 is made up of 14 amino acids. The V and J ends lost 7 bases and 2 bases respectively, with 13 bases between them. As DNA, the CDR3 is TGTGCCAGCACCAGGACAGATTTCACAGATACGCAGTATTTT. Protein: CASTRTDFTDTQYF.

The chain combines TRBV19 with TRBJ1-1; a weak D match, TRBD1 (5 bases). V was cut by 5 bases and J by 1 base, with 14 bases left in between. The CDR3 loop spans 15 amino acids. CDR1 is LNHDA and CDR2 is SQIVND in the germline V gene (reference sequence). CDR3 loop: CASSPNGGENTEAFF. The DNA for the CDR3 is TGTGCCAGTAGTCCCAACGGGGGGGAGAACACTGAAGCTTTCTTT.

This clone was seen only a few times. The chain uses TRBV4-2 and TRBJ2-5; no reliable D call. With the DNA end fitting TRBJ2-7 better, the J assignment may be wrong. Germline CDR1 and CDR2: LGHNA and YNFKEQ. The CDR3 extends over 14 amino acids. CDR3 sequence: CASSHLSPLHEQYF. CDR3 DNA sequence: TGTGCCAGCAGCCACCTCTCCCCCCTACACGAGCAGTACTTC.

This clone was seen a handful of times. The CDR3 nucleotides read TGTGCCAGCAGCTTGAAGTGGACAGGGGAAAACACCGGGGAGCTGTTTTTT. It specifies CASSLKWTGENTGELFF. The chain combines TRBV5-6 with TRBJ2-2; 9 bases map to TRBD1. Per germline, CDR1 SGHDT and CDR2 YYEEEE. The CDR3 is 17 residues long. J gave up 2 bases and V 1 base, and 6 bases lay outside the gene matches. Drawing the rest from reference TRBV5-6 and TRBJ2-2, the complete variable domain is DAGVTQSPTHLIKTRGQQVTLRCSPKSGHDTVSWYQQALGQGPQFIFQYYEEEERQRGNFPDRFSGHQFPNYSSELNVNALLLGDSALYLCASSLKWTGENTGELFFGEGSRLTVL.

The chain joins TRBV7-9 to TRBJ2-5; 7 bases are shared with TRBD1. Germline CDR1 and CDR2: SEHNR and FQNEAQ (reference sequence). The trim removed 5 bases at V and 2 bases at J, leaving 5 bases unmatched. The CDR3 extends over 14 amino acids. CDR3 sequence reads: CASSPRTGQETQYF. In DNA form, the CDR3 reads TGTGCCAGCAGCCCTAGGACAGGTCAAGAGACCCAGTACTTC. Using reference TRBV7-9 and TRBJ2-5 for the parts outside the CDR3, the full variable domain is DTGVSQNPRHKITKRGQNVTFRCDPISEHNRLYWYRQTLGQGPEFLTYFQNEAQLEKSRLLSDRFSAERPKGSFSTLEIQRTEQGDSAMYLCASSPRTGQETQYFGPGTRLLVL.

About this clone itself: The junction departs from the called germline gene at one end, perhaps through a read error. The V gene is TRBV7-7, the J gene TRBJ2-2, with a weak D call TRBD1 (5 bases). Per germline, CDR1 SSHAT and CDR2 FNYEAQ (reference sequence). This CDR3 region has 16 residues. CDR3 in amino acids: CASSLGPGKNTGELFF. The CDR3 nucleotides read TGTGCTAGCAGCTTAGGTCCAGGGAAGAACACCGGGGAGCTGTTTTTT.

CDR3 nucleotides: TGTGCCAGCAGCTTCGGGCTAGCGGGAGGATTGGGGGCCTACGAGCAGTACTTC. Protein: CASSFGLAGGLGAYEQYF. This chain joins TRBV5-6 and TRBJ2-7; 11 bases are a match to TRBD2. Germline V gene sequence: CDR1 SGHDT, CDR2 YYEEEE. J gave up 2 bases and V 2 bases, and 12 bases lay outside the gene matches. The CDR3 extends over 18 amino acids.

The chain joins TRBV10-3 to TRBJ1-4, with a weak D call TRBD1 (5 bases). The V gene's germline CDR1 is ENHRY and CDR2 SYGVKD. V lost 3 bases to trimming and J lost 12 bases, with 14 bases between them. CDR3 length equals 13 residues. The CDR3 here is CAISDSTGVELFF. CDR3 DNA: TGTGCCATCAGTGACTCCACGGGGGTGGAACTGTTTTTT.

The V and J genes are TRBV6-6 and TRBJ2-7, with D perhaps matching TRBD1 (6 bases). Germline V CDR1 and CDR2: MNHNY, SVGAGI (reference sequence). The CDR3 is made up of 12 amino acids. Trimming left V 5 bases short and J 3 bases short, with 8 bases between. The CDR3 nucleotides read TGTGCCAGCAGTAGGGGGATCTACGAGCAGTACTTC. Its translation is CASSRGIYEQYF.

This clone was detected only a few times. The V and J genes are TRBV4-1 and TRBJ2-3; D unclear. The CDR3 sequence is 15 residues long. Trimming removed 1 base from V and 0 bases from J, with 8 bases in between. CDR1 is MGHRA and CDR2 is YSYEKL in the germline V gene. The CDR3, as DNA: TGCGCCAGCAGCCAAGTCCCGTCTAGCACAGATACGCAGTATTTT. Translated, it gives CASSQVPSSTDTQYF.

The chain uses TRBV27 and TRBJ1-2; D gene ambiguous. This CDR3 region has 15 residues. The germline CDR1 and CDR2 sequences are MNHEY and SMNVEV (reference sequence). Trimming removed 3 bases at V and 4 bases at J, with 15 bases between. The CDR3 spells CASSLREGGLYGYTF. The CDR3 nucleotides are TGTGCCAGCAGTTTGAGGGAGGGAGGGCTCTATGGCTACACCTTC.

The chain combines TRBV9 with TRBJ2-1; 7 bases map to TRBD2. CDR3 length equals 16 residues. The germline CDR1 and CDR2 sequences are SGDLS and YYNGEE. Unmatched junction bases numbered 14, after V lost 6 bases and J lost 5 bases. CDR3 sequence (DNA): TGTGCCAGCACCAAAGAAGTCGGGAGGAGGGACAATGAGCAGTTCTTC. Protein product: CASTKEVGRRDNEQFF.

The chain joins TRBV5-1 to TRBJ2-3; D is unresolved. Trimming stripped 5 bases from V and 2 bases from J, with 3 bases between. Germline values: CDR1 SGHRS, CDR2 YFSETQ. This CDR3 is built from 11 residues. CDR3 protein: CASSSTDTQYF. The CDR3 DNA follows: TGCGCCAGCAGTTCCACAGATACGCAGTATTTT.

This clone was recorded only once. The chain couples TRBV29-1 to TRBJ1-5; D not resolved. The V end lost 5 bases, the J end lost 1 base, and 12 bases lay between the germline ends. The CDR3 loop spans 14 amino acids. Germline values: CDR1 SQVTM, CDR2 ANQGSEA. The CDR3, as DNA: TGCAGCGTTAGGACGGCTTCAAGCAATCAGCCCCAGCATTTT. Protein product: CSVRTASSNQPQHF. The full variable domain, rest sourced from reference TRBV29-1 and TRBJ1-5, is SAVISQKPSRDICQRGTSLTIQCQVDSQVTMMFWYRQQPGQSLTLIATANQGSEATYESGFVIDKFPISRPNLTFSTLTVSNMSPEDSSIYLCSVRTASSNQPQHFGDGTRLSIL.

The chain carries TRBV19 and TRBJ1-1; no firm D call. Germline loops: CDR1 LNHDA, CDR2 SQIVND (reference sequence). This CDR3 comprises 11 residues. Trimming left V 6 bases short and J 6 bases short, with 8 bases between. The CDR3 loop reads CASSVGSEAFF. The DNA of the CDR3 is TGTGCCAGTAGCGTGGGCTCTGAAGCTTTCTTT.

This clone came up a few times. The CDR3 sequence: CASSPGRSYEQYF. Here the CDR3 DNA reads TGTGCCAGCAGCCCTGGGCGCTCCTACGAGCAGTACTTC. The chain links TRBV6-6 to TRBJ2-7; D uncertain. Germline CDR1 MNHNY, CDR2 SVGAGI (reference sequence). V was trimmed by 6 bases and J by 0 bases, leaving 9 bases between them. The CDR3 runs to 13 residues.

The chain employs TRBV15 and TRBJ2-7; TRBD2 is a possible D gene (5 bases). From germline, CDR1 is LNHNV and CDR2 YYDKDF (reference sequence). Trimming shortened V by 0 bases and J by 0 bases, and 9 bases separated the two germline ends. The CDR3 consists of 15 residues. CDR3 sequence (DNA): TGTGCCACCAGCAGAGAGGCGGGTAGCTCCTACGAGCAGTACTTC. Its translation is CATSREAGSSYEQYF.